These 10 T cell receptor beta chains were all obtained from the same sample, sequenced in a study of blood T cell repertoires in COVID-19. TCRdb's copy holds only in-frame clones and misses some; the assay was immunoSEQ multiplex PCR. The sample has about 35,000 clones; roughly four fifths are singletons. Sequencing input: peripheral blood. Source of these receptors: a man of 80 years or more with active or convalescent COVID-19.

The CDR3 here is CASSPGQEVYGYTF. In DNA form, the CDR3 reads TGTGCCAGCAGCCCCGGACAGGAAGTTTATGGCTACACCTTC. V usage is TRBV5-4 and J usage is TRBJ1-2; 7 bases are shared with TRBD1. Trimming took 4 bases from V and 5 from J; bases not matched to a gene: 8. The CDR3 totals 14 residues. CDR1 is SGHNT, CDR2 YYREEE, per germline (reference sequence).

This rearrangement joins TRBV3-1 (or the pseudogene TRBV3-2) to TRBJ2-6; weak D call: TRBD2 (5 bases). CDR1 and CDR2 (germline): LGHDT, YNNKEL (reference sequence). The CDR3 is 16 amino acids. V lost 0 bases and J lost 2, with 8 bases in between. CDR3 amino acids: CASSQERAPGANVLTF. The CDR3 bases are TGTGCCAGCAGCCAAGAGAGGGCCCCTGGGGCCAACGTCCTGACTTTC.

The CDR3 here is CASRNRDNSNQPQHF. The CDR3 nucleotides are TGTGCCAGCAGAAACCGGGACAATAGCAATCAGCCCCAGCATTTT. The chain recombines TRBV6-5 with TRBJ1-5; TRBD1 is a possible D gene (6 bases). The CDR3 runs to 15 residues. V was shortened by 6 bases and J by 0 bases, with 12 bases between the two germline ends. Germline V lookup: CDR1 MNHEY, CDR2 SVGAGI.

The chain combines TRBV12-5 with TRBJ1-5; 10 nucleotides match TRBD1. The ends lost 3 bases at V and 6 bases at J; junction bases unmatched: 2. This CDR3 spans 14 amino acids. CDR1 and CDR2 (germline): LGHNT, FRNRAP. CDR3 residues: CASGFGQGGQPQHF. The CDR3 DNA is TGTGCTAGTGGTTTCGGACAGGGGGGTCAGCCCCAGCATTTT.

The chain carries TRBV5-1 and TRBJ2-2; 7 bases map to TRBD1. CDR3 size: 14 residues. V lost 3 bases to trimming and J lost 8 bases; unmatched junction nucleotides: 7. CDR1 and CDR2 from the germline V gene are SGHRS and YFSETQ. Written as DNA, the CDR3 is TGCGCCAGCAGCTCGTCGACAGGGCAAGGGGAGCTGTTTTTT. Amino acids: CASSSSTGQGELFF. The entire variable domain, with the rest obtained from reference TRBV5-1 and TRBJ2-2, is as follows: KAGVTQTPRYLIKTRGQQVTLSCSPISGHRSVSWYQQTPGQGLQFLFEYFSETQRNKGNFPGRFSGRQFSNSRSEMNVSTLELGDSALYLCASSSSTGQGELFFGEGSRLTVL.

The chain couples TRBV12-3 or TRBV12-4 to TRBJ2-5; 7 nucleotides agree with TRBD1. The CDR3 totals 13 residues. V dropped 5 bases and J dropped 2; count of bases not matched to a gene: 2. CDR3 sequence (DNA): TGTGCCAGCAGTCCACAGGGGCAAGAGACCCAGTACTTC. Its translation is CASSPQGQETQYF.

This chain joins TRBV28 and TRBJ1-5, with 12 bases lining up with TRBD1. J lost 7 bases, V lost 6 bases, and 10 bases had no gene match. This CDR3 comprises 16 residues. Germline V gene sequence: CDR1 MDHEN, CDR2 SYDVKM. This CDR3 is CASRTPGQGAGQPQHF. For the CDR3, the DNA is TGTGCCAGCAGAACCCCGGGACAGGGGGCTGGGCAGCCCCAGCATTTT. The full variable domain, with the rest looked up from reference TRBV28 and TRBJ1-5, is DVKVTQSSRYLVKRTGEKVFLECVQDMDHENMFWYRQDPGLGLRLIYFSYDVKMKEKGDIPEGYSVSREKKERFSLILESASTNQTSMYLCASRTPGQGAGQPQHFGDGTRLSIL.

This clone was found a few times. The J gene is TRBJ2-2, the V gene TRBV13; no clear D. CDR3 length: 16 residues. Germline V lookup: CDR1 PRHDT, CDR2 FYEKMQ (reference sequence). V was cut by 3 bases and J by 1 base, with 12 bases left in between. In nucleotides, the CDR3 is TGTGCCAGCAGCTTCCTTTCCCGGAGGAACACCGGGGAGCTGTTTTTT. Translation gives CASSFLSRRNTGELFF. The full variable domain, completed using reference TRBV13 and TRBJ2-2, is AAGVIQSPRHLIKEKRETATLKCYPIPRHDTVYWYQQGPGQDPQFLISFYEKMQSDKGSIPDRFSAQQFSDYHSELNMSSLELGDSALYFCASSFLSRRNTGELFFGEGSRLTVL.

This clone was counted a few times. The chain carries TRBV5-1 and TRBJ2-2, with TRBD1 identical over 8 bases. The CDR3 is 14 residues long. V was pared by 4 bases and J by 4 bases, with 3 bases of the junction left unmatched. Looked up from germline, CDR1 is SGHRS and CDR2 is YFSETQ. The CDR3 region is CASSPGTGTGELFF. The DNA for the CDR3 is TGCGCCAGCAGCCCGGGGACAGGCACCGGGGAGCTGTTTTTT.

The sample holds a few counts of this clone. The chain carries TRBV7-9 and TRBJ1-1; TRBD1 is a possible D gene (5 bases). V lost 6 bases, J lost 1 base, and 9 bases lay in between. Germline CDR1 and CDR2: SEHNR and FQNEAQ (reference sequence). The CDR3 is made up of 13 amino acids. The CDR3 sequence is CASSFRGNTEAFF. DNA for the CDR3: TGTGCCAGCAGTTTTAGGGGGAACACTGAAGCTTTCTTT.